Below are 3 T cell receptor beta chains sequenced from a single sample in a study of T-cell reconstitution after alpha-beta-depleted transplantation in children. Unique molecular identifiers were incorporated when the TCRbeta library was constructed. TCRdb itself ran the PCR reads through MiXCR, one entry per CDR3 protein. The repertoire holds under 20,000 distinct CDR3 sequences, with less than 9.5% as singletons. The sample here was PBMCs, mostly from graft donor cells, taken 60 days after TCRalphabeta/CD19-depleted stem cell transplant. All receptors come from a boy under two years old who had a stem cell transplant for Wiskott-Aldrich syndrome, so the T cells may come from the graft donor.

There are many counts of this clonotype. The chain uses TRBV12-3 or TRBV12-4 and TRBJ2-5, with a weak D call TRBD1 (5 bases). This CDR3 region has 16 residues. The V gene lost 6 bases and the J gene lost 6 bases, with 23 bases spanning the gap. CDR3: CASSEMPATVGQTQYF. The CDR3 DNA sequence: TGTGCCAGCAGCGAAATGCCCGCGACAGTCGGGCAGACCCAGTACTTC.

Regarding this clonotype: A much larger clone differs from this one at a single base, so this may be a read error. The genes are TRBV20-1 and TRBJ2-2; the match to TRBD2 covers 9 bases. The CDR3 totals 16 residues. Germline-derived CDR1 and CDR2 are DFQATT and SNEGSKA (reference sequence). CDR3 amino acids: CCARVSGRIDTGELFF. The CDR3 DNA sequence: TGCTGTGCTAGGGTTAGCGGGAGAATCGACACCGGGGAGCTGTTTTTT.

V gene TRBV7-9 combines with J gene TRBJ1-5; unclear D gene. Germline V CDR1 and CDR2: SEHNR, FQNEAQ (reference sequence). Between the trimmed V and J ends, which lost 4 bases and 0 bases, there was a span of 10 bases. This CDR3 is built from 15 residues. Here the CDR3 DNA reads TGTGCCAGCAGCTCCTATGGGGATAGCAATCAGCCCCAGCATTTT. Residues: CASSSYGDSNQPQHF.